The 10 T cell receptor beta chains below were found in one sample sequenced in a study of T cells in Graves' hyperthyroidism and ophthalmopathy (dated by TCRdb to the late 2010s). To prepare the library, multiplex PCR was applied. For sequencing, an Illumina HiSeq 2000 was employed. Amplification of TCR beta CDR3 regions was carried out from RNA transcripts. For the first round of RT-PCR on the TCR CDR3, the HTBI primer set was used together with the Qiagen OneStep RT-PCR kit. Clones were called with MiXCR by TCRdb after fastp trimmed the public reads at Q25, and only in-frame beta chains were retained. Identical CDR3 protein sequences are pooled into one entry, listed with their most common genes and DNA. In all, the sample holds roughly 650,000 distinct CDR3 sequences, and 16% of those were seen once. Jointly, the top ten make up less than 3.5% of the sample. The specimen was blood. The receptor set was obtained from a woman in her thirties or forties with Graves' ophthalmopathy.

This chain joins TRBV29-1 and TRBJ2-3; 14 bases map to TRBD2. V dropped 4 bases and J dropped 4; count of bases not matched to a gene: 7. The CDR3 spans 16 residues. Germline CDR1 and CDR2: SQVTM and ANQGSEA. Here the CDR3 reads CSVGGGLAGGADTQYF. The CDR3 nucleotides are TGCAGCGTTGGGGGAGGACTAGCGGGGGGTGCAGATACGCAGTATTTT.

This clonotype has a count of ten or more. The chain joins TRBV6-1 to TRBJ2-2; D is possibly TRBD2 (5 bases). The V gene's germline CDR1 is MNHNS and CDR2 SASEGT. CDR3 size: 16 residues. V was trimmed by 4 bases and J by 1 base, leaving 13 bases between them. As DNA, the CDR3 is TGTGCCAGCAGTGGAGCGCGACGGGAGAACACCGGGGAGCTGTTTTTT. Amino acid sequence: CASSGARRENTGELFF.

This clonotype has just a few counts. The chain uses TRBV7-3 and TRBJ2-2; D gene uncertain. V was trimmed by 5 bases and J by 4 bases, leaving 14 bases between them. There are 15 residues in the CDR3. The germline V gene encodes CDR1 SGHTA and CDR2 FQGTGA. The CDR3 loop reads CASSLFGFGTGELFF. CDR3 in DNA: TGTGCCAGCAGCCTATTCGGTTTTGGCACCGGGGAGCTGTTTTTT.

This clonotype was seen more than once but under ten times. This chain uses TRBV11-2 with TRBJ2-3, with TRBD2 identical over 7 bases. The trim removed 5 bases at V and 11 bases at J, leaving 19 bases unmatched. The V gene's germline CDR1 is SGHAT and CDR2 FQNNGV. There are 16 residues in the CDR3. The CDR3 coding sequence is TGTGCCAGCAGCCGAGAACCCGGGAGGACCCCTTCTGGGCAGTATTTT. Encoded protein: CASSREPGRTPSGQYF.

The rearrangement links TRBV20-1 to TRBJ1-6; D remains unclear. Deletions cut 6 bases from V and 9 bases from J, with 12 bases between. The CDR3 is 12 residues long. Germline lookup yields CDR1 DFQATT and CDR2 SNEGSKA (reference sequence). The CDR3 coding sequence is TGCAGTGCCCAAAGCGGCTCTTCACCCCTCCACTTT. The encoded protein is CSAQSGSSPLHF.

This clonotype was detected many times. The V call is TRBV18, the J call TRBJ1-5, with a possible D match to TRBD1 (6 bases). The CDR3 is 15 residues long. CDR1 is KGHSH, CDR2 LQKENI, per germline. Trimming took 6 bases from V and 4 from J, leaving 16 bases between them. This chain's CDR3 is CASSGGEGTNQPQHF. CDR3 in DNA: TGTGCCAGCTCGGGGGGAGAGGGGACAAATCAGCCCCAGCATTTT.

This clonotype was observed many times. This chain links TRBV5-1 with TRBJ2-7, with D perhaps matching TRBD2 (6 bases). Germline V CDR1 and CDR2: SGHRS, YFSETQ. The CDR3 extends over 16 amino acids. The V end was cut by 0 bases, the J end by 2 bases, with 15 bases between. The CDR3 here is CASSLEERASTYEQYF. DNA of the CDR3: TGCGCCAGCAGCTTGGAGGAGCGGGCATCGACCTACGAGCAGTACTTC.

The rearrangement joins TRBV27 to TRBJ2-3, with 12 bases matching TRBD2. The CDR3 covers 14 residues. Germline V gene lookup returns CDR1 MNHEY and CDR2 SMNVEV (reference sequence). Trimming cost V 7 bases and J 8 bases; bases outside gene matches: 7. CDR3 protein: CASIRLAGGGTQYF. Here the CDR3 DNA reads TGTGCCAGCATCAGGCTAGCGGGGGGGGGTACGCAGTATTTT.

The CDR3 here is CASSERPGGSTDTQYF. The CDR3 nucleotides read TGTGCCAGCAGTGAACGGCCAGGGGGATCCACAGATACGCAGTATTTT. V is TRBV6-1 and J is TRBJ2-3; 7 bases are shared with TRBD1. This CDR3 region has 16 residues. Germline loops: CDR1 MNHNS, CDR2 SASEGT. Germline trimming cut 2 bases from V and 2 bases from J; bases unmatched to any gene: 7.

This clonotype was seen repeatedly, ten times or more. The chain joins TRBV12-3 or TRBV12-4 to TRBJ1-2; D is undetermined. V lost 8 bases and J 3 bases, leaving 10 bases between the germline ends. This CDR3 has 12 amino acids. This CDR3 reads CASRGLDYGYTF. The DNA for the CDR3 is TGTGCCAGCCGAGGGTTAGACTATGGCTACACCTTC.